This TCR beta chain derives from a study of CD8 T cells in ankylosing spondylitis. This clonotype has ten or more counts. Antigen: not known. Using its own MiXCR run on the 5' RACE reads, TCRdb lists one record per CDR3 protein. The sample has about 170,000 distinct CDR3 sequences, approximately 20% seen once. Study-level points and caveats: Past studies reported some motif variants in reactive arthritis synovial fluid and blood. The study identified a TCR beta motif of about eight highly homologous variants that appeared characteristic of ankylosing spondylitis blood. Reportedly, disease-linked clones are significantly enriched in ankylosing spondylitis patients' matched synovial fluid.

This receptor was taken from a male donor with ankylosing spondylitis or in good health (not recorded which). Sequenced input: blood, either unsorted or a sorted T cell fraction (not recorded which).

The CDR3 region has the DNA TGCGCCAGCAGCTTGCACAGCTCCTATAATTCACCCCTCCACTTT. Amino acid sequence: CASSLHSSYNSPLHF. The rearrangement joins TRBV5-1 to TRBJ1-6, with D unresolved. The CDR3 covers 15 residues. CDR1 and CDR2 from the germline V gene are SGHRS and YFSETQ. V shed 1 base and J shed 0 bases, with 5 bases lying between them.